A single sample is the source of the 3 T cell receptor beta chains below, sequenced in a study of PD-1 blockade in mismatch repair-deficient tumors. Sequenced by immunoSEQ multiplex PCR; TCRdb stores in-frame clones only, minus some. This sample carries roughly 130,000 clones, about 88% of them seen once, and the ten largest clones take 12%. Specimen: peripheral blood, collected roughly 67 weeks after starting pembrolizumab. These receptors were collected from an adult with mismatch repair-deficient cancer.

In its sample, this clone was seen once. The J gene is TRBJ2-7, the V gene TRBV11-3, with unresolved D. The CDR3 is made up of 12 amino acids. Germline V CDR1 and CDR2: SGHNT, YENEEA. V was clipped by 1 base and J by 2 bases, with 3 bases between them. Here the CDR3 DNA reads TGTGCCAGCAGCTTAGGAACCTACGAGCAGTACTTC. Amino acid sequence: CASSLGTYEQYF.

The chain is built from TRBV29-1 and TRBJ2-7; the D gene is possibly TRBD2 (7 bases). Germline lookup yields CDR1 SQVTM and CDR2 ANQGSEA. The V end was cut by 4 bases, the J end by 6 bases, with 22 bases between. The CDR3 contains 15 residues. DNA of the CDR3: TGCAGCGTTGTGGGGGGGGCGGGAGAGGCAGGCGAGCAGTACTTC. Its translation is CSVVGGAGEAGEQYF.

This clone was observed once. This chain uses TRBV7-8 with TRBJ2-7; TRBD1 aligns across 9 bases. This CDR3 contains 13 residues. CDR1 and CDR2 (germline): SGHVS, FQNEAQ. V gave up 3 bases and J gave up 6 bases; unmatched junction bases: 3. The CDR3 bases are TGTGCCAGCAGCTTCGGACAGGGGACCGAGCAGTACTTC. It codes for CASSFGQGTEQYF.